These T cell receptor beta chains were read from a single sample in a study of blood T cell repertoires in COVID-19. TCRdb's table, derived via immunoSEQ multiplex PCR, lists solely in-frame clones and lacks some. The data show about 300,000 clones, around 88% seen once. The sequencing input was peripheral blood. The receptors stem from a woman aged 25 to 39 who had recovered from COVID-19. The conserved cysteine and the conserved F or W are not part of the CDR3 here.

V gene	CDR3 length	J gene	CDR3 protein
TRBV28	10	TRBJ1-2	ASSPQDRGYT
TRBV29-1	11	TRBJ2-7	SVVKAGEYEQY
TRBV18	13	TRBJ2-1	ASSPGTGTYNEQF
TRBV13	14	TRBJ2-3	ASSLWASGGADTQY
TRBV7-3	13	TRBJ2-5	ASSLLAGAPETQY
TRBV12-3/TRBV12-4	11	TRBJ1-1	ASSLVVETEAF
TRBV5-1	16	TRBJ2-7	ASSLWAQGSARSYEQY
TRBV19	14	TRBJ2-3	ASSDRLAGSTDTQY
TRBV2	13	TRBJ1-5	ASIQDRGGNQPQH
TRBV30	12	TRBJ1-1	AWSWSMMNTEAF
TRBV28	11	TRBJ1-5	ASIRQNNQPQH
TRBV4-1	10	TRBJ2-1	ASSPDFDEQF
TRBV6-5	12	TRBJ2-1	ASSRGSSYNEQF
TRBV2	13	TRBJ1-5	ASSGKGGQGQPQH
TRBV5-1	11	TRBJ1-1	ASSLGAGGEAF
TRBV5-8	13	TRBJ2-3	ASSPTGLMDATQY
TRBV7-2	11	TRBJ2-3	ASSTYYTDTQY
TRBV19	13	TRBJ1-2	ASSMFLGQGFGYT
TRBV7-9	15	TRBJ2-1	ASSSRGGSARNNEQF
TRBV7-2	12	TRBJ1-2	ASSLGGRGVGYT
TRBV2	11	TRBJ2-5	ASRAGQQETQY
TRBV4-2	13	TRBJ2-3	ASSHGQGRSDTQY
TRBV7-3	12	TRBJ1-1	ASSLRHANTEAF
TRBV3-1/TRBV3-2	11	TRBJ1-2	ASSQPGGDGYT
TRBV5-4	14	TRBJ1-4	ASSFSSGAANEKLF
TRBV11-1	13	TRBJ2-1	ASRPGLATYNEQF
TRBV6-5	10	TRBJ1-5	ASNGVGQPQH
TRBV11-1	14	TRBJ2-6	ASSSGQGTWANVLT
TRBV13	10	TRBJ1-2	ASSLGSYGYT
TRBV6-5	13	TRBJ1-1	ASSYGRAPGTEAF
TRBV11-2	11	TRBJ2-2	ASSLVTPGELF
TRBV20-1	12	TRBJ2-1	SASTGLAGNEQF
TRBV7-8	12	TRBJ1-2	ASSLAEHNYGYT
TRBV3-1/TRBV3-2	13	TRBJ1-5	ASSQGWGGDQPQH
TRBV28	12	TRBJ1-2	AAFLGTGIYGYT
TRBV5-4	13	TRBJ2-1	ASSLAGQPYNEQF
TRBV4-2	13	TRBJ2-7	ASSQAGQGNYEQY
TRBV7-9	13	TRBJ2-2	ASRSTSGGTGELF
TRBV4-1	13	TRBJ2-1	ASSQGLRGAGEQF
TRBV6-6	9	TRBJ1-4	ASSEHRELF
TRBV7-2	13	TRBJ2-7	ASSLRTSGNYEQY
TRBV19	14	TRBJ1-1	ASSIGNPDRGTEAF
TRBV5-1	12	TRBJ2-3	ASRRTGGTDTQY
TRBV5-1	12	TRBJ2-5	ASSLGTAQETQY
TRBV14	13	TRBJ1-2	ASSLLGGAGYGYT
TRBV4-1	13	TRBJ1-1	ASSHSLSVITEAF
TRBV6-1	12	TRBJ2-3	ASSEIQITDTQY
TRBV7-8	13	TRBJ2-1	ASSRSAGGYNEQF
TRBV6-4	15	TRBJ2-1	ASSGVAGVNAYNEQF
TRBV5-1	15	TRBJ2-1	ASSLARTSGVYNEQF
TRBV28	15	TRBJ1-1	ASSLNPGQGANTEAF
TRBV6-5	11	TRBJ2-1	ASSGLAGNEQF
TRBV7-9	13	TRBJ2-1	ASSPRGLAGNEQF
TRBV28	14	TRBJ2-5	ASRPAYSGGKETQY
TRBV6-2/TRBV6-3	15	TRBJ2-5	ASSRRWTEKNQETQY
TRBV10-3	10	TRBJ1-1	AISDDRGEAF
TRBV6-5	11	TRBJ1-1	ASSSTRNTEAF
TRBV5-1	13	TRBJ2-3	ASGSGTDSTDTQY
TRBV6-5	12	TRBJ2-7	ATDELGQGLEQY